This T cell receptor beta chain is drawn from a study of shared clonotypes between healthy human individuals. The CDR3 consists of 11 residues. The germline V and J ends were trimmed by 6 bases and 12 bases, with 15 bases remaining between them. The germline V gene encodes CDR1 MNHNY and CDR2 SVGAGI (reference sequence). Only in-frame clones appear in the TCRdb table, and some are missing; sequencing was by immunoSEQ multiplex PCR. The sample yields about 2 million clones, about 95% seen once. Naive CD8 isolation took CD45RO-negative cells positively selected for CCR7 and excluded terminally differentiated effector memory CD45RA+ cells.

Sequencing was performed on naive CD8+ T cells sorted from blood. The sequence was obtained from a man between 18 and 35 years old in good health. The chain recombines TRBV6-6 with TRBJ2-7; unclear D gene. The CDR3 bases are TGTGCCAGCAGCGAGCTGAGGTCTCTGTACTTC. Translated, it gives CASSELRSLYF.